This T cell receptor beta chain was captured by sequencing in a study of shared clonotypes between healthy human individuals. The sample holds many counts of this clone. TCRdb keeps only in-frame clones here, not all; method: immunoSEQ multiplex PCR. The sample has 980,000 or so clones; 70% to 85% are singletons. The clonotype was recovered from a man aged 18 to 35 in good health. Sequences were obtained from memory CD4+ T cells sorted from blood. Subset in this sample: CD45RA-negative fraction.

The CDR3 DNA reads TGTGCCAGCTCACCAAGCGGGCCAAACAATGAGCAGTTCTTC. Residues: CASSPSGPNNEQFF. The V gene is TRBV18, the J gene TRBJ2-1, with D maybe TRBD2 (6 bases). The CDR3 spans 14 residues. Germline V gene data show CDR1 as KGHSH and CDR2 as LQKENI. The ends were cut back, 2 bases at V and 5 bases at J, with 10 bases in the middle. Full variable domain (remainder filled in from reference TRBV18 and TRBJ2-1): NAGVMQNPRHLVRRRGQEARLRCSPMKGHSHVYWYRQLPEEGLKFMVYLQKENIIDESGMPKERFSAEFPKEGPSILRIQQVVRGDSAAYFCASSPSGPNNEQFFGPGTRLTVL.